The present T cell receptor (beta chain) was sequenced within a study of shared clonotypes between healthy human individuals. Study details: The plates for each donor numbered three CD4 naive, three CD4 memory, two CD8 naive and one CD8 memory.

The authors distributed each subset's genomic DNA evenly over several immunoSEQ plates. The assay was immunoSEQ multiplex PCR, and TCRdb's table has in-frame clones only and misses some. The sample lists roughly 1.5 million clones, 95% to 99% occurring once. Donors had no recently reported acute infections or vaccinations and were HIV-negative. CD4+ cell separation produced CD45RA+ naive and CD45RA-negative memory subsets. The CDR3 sequence is 13 residues long. Trimming took off 4 bases at V and 2 bases at J, with 10 bases between the two ends. The germline CDR1 and CDR2 sequences are SGHRS and YFSETQ.

J is TRBJ2-7 and V is TRBV5-1, with a tentative D call TRBD2 (6 bases). The sequenced material came from naive CD4+ T cells sorted from blood. Subset given: CD45RA+ positively selected. The receptor comes from a man between 25 and 39 years old in good health. The DNA for the CDR3 is TGCGCCAGCAGCCCGGGAGCTGCCTACGAGCAGTACTTC. Its protein is CASSPGAAYEQYF.